This entry is about one T cell receptor (beta chain). V shed 0 bases and J shed 1 base, with 13 bases lying between them. The CDR3 is 16 residues long. Germline assignment: CDR1 SGHKS and CDR2 YYEKEE (reference sequence). These data come from a study of control samples from healthy donors and cancer patients. Some clones are missing from TCRdb's copy, which holds only in-frame ones; the method was immunoSEQ multiplex PCR. Altogether 100,000 to 120,000 clones are present, more than 75% being singletons, with the ten largest covering roughly 3.7%. The sequenced sample was PBMCs. The sequence was obtained from a woman aged 55-69 years with lung cancer. The V and J genes are TRBV5-5 and TRBJ2-5; a weak D match, TRBD2 (7 bases). The CDR3 coding sequence is TGTGCCAGCAGCTTGGCCCCAGGGGAGGGCCAAGAGACCCAGTACTTC. Its protein product is CASSLAPGEGQETQYF. The whole variable domain, filled in from reference TRBV5-5 and TRBJ2-5, reads DAGVTQSPTHLIKTRGQQVTLRCSPISGHKSVSWYQQVLGQGPQFIFQYYEKEERGRGNFPDRFSARQFPNYSSELNVNALLLGDSALYLCASSLAPGEGQETQYFGPGTRLLVL.